A selection of T cell receptor beta chains follows, all from one sample in a study of STAT5B mutations in CD4+ large granular lymphocyte leukemia. Some clones are missing from TCRdb's copy, which holds only in-frame ones; the method was immunoSEQ multiplex PCR. Of fewer than 50,000 clones in the sample, 70% to 80% were seen once. The source material was CD4+ T cells from blood buffy coats. The source of these receptors is a human donor in good health. The CDR3 runs from the conserved cysteine through the conserved F or W. The D gene is left open where the match is weak. For some rows the clone size is stated as once, few or many, or as a class when expanded; others skip it.

.	.	TRBV27	TRBJ1-3	CASSLLQGGFSGNTIYF	TGTGCCAGCAGTTTACTACAGGGAGGCTTCTCTGGAAACACCATATATTTT
once	.	TRBV18	TRBJ2-7	CASSARRGGATDEQYF	TGTGCCAGCTCAGCCCGAAGGGGGGGGGCGACGGACGAGCAGTACTTC
.	TRBD2	TRBV2	TRBJ2-1	CASSEGPGTSGGGSYNEQFF	TGTGCCAGCAGTGAAGGCCCCGGGACTAGCGGGGGAGGCTCCTACAATGAGCAGTTCTTC
.	.	TRBV18	TRBJ2-1	CASSPRLLGPTTTSSYNEQFF	TGTGCCAGCTCACCACGACTCCTGGGCCCAACTACTACCAGCTCCTACAATGAGCAGTTCTTC
.	.	TRBV11-2	TRBJ2-7	CASSLVGGYEQYF	TGTGCCAGCAGCTTAGTCGGTGGGTACGAGCAGTACTTC
.	TRBD1	TRBV27	TRBJ2-2	CASTRTGGTGELFF	TGTGCCAGCACTCGGACAGGAGGCACCGGGGAGCTGTTTTTT
.	.	TRBV4-1	TRBJ2-6	CASSPLGLQEPSGANVLTF	TGCGCCAGCAGCCCCCTGGGCTTACAGGAACCCTCTGGGGCCAACGTCCTGACTTTC
few	TRBD1	TRBV9	TRBJ1-1	CASSPPGGGLTEAFF	TGTGCCAGCAGTCCCCCAGGGGGAGGGTTGACTGAAGCTTTCTTT
.	TRBD2	TRBV7-2	TRBJ2-2	CASSSRLAGITTGELFF	TGTGCCAGCAGCTCCCGACTAGCGGGCATAACCACCGGGGAGCTGTTTTTT
few	TRBD2	TRBV20-1	TRBJ2-1	CSTSGGVEQFF	TGCAGCACTAGCGGGGGGGTTGAGCAGTTCTTC
.	.	TRBV2	TRBJ2-1	CASSEARTPSHEQFF	TGTGCCAGCAGTGAAGCGCGAACGCCTTCCCATGAGCAGTTCTTC
few	.	TRBV27	TRBJ2-5	CASSSRAGETQYF	TGTGCCAGCAGTTCAAGGGCAGGGGAGACCCAGTACTTC
.	TRBD2	TRBV5-5	TRBJ2-3	CASTLLAGGTDTQYF	TGTGCCAGCACCCTACTAGCGGGGGGCACAGATACGCAGTATTTT
.	TRBD1	TRBV6-4	TRBJ1-5	CASSSGTGGMSSQPQHF	TGTGCCAGCAGCTCCGGGACAGGGGGGATGTCGAGTCAGCCCCAGCATTTT
once	TRBD2	TRBV6-6	TRBJ2-1	CASISGGGNEQFF	TGTGCCAGCATTAGCGGGGGTGGCAATGAGCAGTTCTTC
.	TRBD2	TRBV10-3	TRBJ2-5	CAISESVAGGFQETQYF	TGTGCCATCAGTGAGTCGGTGGCGGGGGGGTTCCAAGAGACCCAGTACTTC
.	.	TRBV7-8	TRBJ2-6	CASSLGTGHGANVLTF	TGTGCCAGCAGCTTAGGTACAGGGCACGGGGCCAACGTCCTGACTTTC
.	TRBD1	TRBV7-9	TRBJ2-1	CASLPRRDRGNNEQFF	TGTGCCAGCCTCCCTCGCCGGGACAGGGGCAATAATGAGCAGTTCTTC
.	.	TRBV27	TRBJ2-5	CASSLEGEGAYRVTQYF	TGTGCCAGCAGTTTGGAAGGGGAGGGGGCGTATCGTGTGACCCAGTACTTC
.	TRBD2	TRBV9	TRBJ2-1	CASSVGAGGVGEQFF	TGTGCCAGCAGCGTAGGAGCGGGGGGGGTAGGTGAGCAGTTCTTC
.	TRBD2	TRBV25-1	TRBJ2-1	CASSELSGREFNEQFF	TGTGCCAGCAGTGAGTTGAGCGGGAGAGAATTCAATGAGCAGTTCTTC
.	.	TRBV19	TRBJ2-2	CASSIWPGGRGSTGELFF	TGTGCCAGTAGTATTTGGCCTGGGGGGCGAGGAAGCACCGGGGAGCTGTTTTTT
few	.	TRBV6-5	TRBJ1-6	CASSPWGLDNSPLHF	TGTGCCAGCAGCCCTTGGGGGCTAGATAATTCACCCCTCCACTTT
.	TRBD2	TRBV7-2	TRBJ2-5	CASSFLAGRGETQYF	TGTGCCAGCAGCTTCCTCGCGGGGCGGGGGGAGACCCAGTACTTC
few	TRBD1	TRBV18	TRBJ2-3	CASSPQGQGQDTQYF	TGTGCCAGCTCACCACAAGGACAGGGTCAAGATACGCAGTATTTT
.	.	TRBV25-1	TRBJ1-3	CASSQVSGNTIYF	TGTGCCAGCAGTCAAGTCTCTGGAAACACCATATATTTT
.	.	TRBV7-2	TRBJ1-2	CASSLSKNYGYTF	TGTGCCAGCAGCTTATCCAAGAACTATGGCTACACCTTC